A single sample gave rise to the 27 T cell receptor beta chains below, sequenced in a study of T cell changes during pregnancy in multiple sclerosis. Only in-frame clones appear in the TCRdb table, and some are missing; sequencing was by immunoSEQ multiplex PCR. This table holds roughly 100,000 clones, roughly nine tenths found once. Source: peripheral blood, taken after pregnancy. The source of these receptors is a female donor with multiple sclerosis, enrolled in a pregnancy study.

The chain joins TRBV29-1 to TRBJ2-7; D not resolved. Germline lookup yields CDR1 SQVTM and CDR2 ANQGSEA. This CDR3 has 13 amino acids. Trimming cost V 8 bases and J 0 bases, with 14 bases left between them. CDR3 sequence reads: CSTAGPSSYEQYF. The DNA for the CDR3 is TGCAGCACCGCCGGTCCTAGCTCCTACGAGCAGTACTTC.

V usage is TRBV4-2 and J usage is TRBJ1-4; tentative D call: TRBD1 (5 bases). With 4 bases removed from V and 5 bases from J, the gap between germline ends came to 20 bases. Germline CDR1 reads LGHNA; CDR2 reads YNFKEQ. This CDR3 contains 17 residues. In DNA, the CDR3 is TGTGCCAGCAGCCCTGGGGAGGGTGGGACCACGAATGAAAAACTGTTTTTT. It is translated as CASSPGEGGTTNEKLFF.

V usage is TRBV18 and J usage is TRBJ2-6; 8 bases fit TRBD1. Per the germline V gene, CDR1 is KGHSH and CDR2 is LQKENI. The CDR3 is 19 amino acids. V trimming: 2 bases; J trimming: 2 bases; junction bases outside the gene matches: 11. This chain's CDR3 is CASSPAGGGFAAGANVLTF. As DNA, the CDR3 is TGTGCCAGCTCACCAGCAGGGGGCGGTTTCGCAGCTGGGGCCAACGTCCTGACTTTC.

The chain links TRBV6-4 to TRBJ2-3, with D tentatively TRBD2 (5 bases). Trimming left V 3 bases short and J 1 base short, with 5 bases between. The CDR3 covers 13 residues. Germline-derived CDR1 and CDR2 are MRHNA and SNTAGT. The CDR3 bases are TGTGCCAGCAGTGAGCGGGGCACAGATACGCAGTATTTT. The encoded protein is CASSERGTDTQYF.

V gene TRBV11-1 combines with J gene TRBJ2-7; TRBD1 agrees at 9 bases. Trimming cost V 0 bases and J 3 bases; bases outside gene matches: 3. Germline V gene data show CDR1 as SGHAT and CDR2 as FQDESV (reference sequence). The CDR3 extends over 15 amino acids. The CDR3 nucleotides read TGTGCCAGCAGCTTAGCCGGGACAGGGATCTACGAGCAGTACTTC. Translation: CASSLAGTGIYEQYF.

The chain combines TRBV19 with TRBJ2-1, with 11 bases matching TRBD1. CDR3 length: 16 amino acids. V gave up 6 bases and J gave up 3 bases; unmatched junction bases: 7. Germline CDR1 is LNHDA and CDR2 is SQIVND (reference sequence). The DNA for the CDR3 is TGTGCCAGTAGCGGACAGGGGGCTGTTCTCTACAATGAGCAGTTCTTC. Translating it yields CASSGQGAVLYNEQFF.

This chain's CDR3 is CASTGRSYGYTF. In nucleotides, the CDR3 is TGTGCCAGCACCGGGAGATCTTATGGCTACACCTTC. V usage is TRBV2 and J usage is TRBJ1-2, with D unclear. The V end was cut by 7 bases, the J end by 5 bases, with 11 bases between. CDR3 length: 12 amino acids. The germline gives CDR1 SNHLY, CDR2 FYNNEI.

The CDR3 nucleotides are TGTGCCAGCAGCAGAGGAGGGGGCGGCTCCTACGAGCAGTACTTC. Translation: CASSRGGGGSYEQYF. The rearrangement joins TRBV28 to TRBJ2-7; D perhaps matches TRBD1 (7 bases). Per the germline V gene, CDR1 is MDHEN and CDR2 is SYDVKM. There are 15 residues in the CDR3. Trimming left V 6 bases short and J 0 bases short, with 15 bases between.

The genes are TRBV4-1 and TRBJ2-2; tentatively, D is TRBD2 (5 bases). V was cut by 4 bases and J by 1 base, with 13 bases left in between. In germline, CDR1 is MGHRA, CDR2 YSYEKL. CDR3 size: 16 residues. CDR3 in amino acids: CASSPREPGNTGELFF. CDR3 bases: TGCGCCAGCAGCCCTCGGGAACCCGGGAACACCGGGGAGCTGTTTTTT.

The chain couples TRBV5-1 to TRBJ2-2; TRBD1 agrees at 7 bases. The germline CDR1 and CDR2 sequences are SGHRS and YFSETQ. CDR3 size: 17 residues. The V segment lost 1 base and the J segment 1 base; nucleotides outside the gene matches: 7. Here the CDR3 DNA reads TGCGCCAGCAGCTTGAATGGGGACAGTTGGAACACCGGGGAGCTGTTTTTT. It yields the protein CASSLNGDSWNTGELFF.

This clone was counted a single time. The chain combines TRBV2 with TRBJ1-4; no reliable D call. The CDR3 has 14 amino acids. CDR1 and CDR2 (germline): SNHLY, FYNNEI. The ends were cut back, 0 bases at V and 6 bases at J, with 8 bases in the middle. The CDR3 reads CASSEALRDEKLFF. CDR3 in DNA: TGTGCCAGCAGTGAAGCGCTTCGAGATGAAAAACTGTTTTTT.

This clone appeared once. The gene calls are TRBV19 and TRBJ2-7; TRBD2 matches 15 bases. In germline, CDR1 is LNHDA, CDR2 SQIVND (reference sequence). The CDR3 covers 19 residues. J was trimmed by 6 bases and V by 4 bases; bases with no gene match: 16. The DNA of the CDR3 is TGTGCCAGTAGTAGAGACGGAACCGGGACTAGCGGGAGGCGGGGCGAGCAGTACTTC. Translation: CASSRDGTGTSGRRGEQYF.

This chain joins TRBV15 and TRBJ2-3, with D hard to call. V lost 5 bases to trimming and J lost 0 bases, with 15 bases between them. Germline loops: CDR1 LNHNV, CDR2 YYDKDF (reference sequence). The CDR3 has 16 residues. CDR3 bases: TGTGCCACCAGCCCACGGTCTATCTTTAGCACAGATACGCAGTATTTT. It encodes CATSPRSIFSTDTQYF.

This chain connects TRBV7-6 to TRBJ2-7; D perhaps matches TRBD2 (5 bases). The CDR3 contains 16 residues. Germline CDR1 is SGHVS and CDR2 is FNYEAQ. The V gene lost 8 bases and the J gene lost 0 bases, with 20 bases spanning the gap. CDR3: CASRRSPRGSSYEQYF. CDR3 coding DNA: TGTGCCAGCCGTCGCTCCCCGAGAGGGAGCTCCTACGAGCAGTACTTC.

V gene TRBV5-1 combines with J gene TRBJ2-7; the match to TRBD1 covers 9 bases. Looked up from germline, CDR1 is SGHRS and CDR2 is YFSETQ. This CDR3 comprises 15 residues. The junction had 5 bases not matched to a gene; V was cut back by 4 bases and J by 0 bases. In DNA form, the CDR3 reads TGCGCCAGCAGCCCAGGACAGGGGCTCTCCTACGAGCAGTACTTC. This sequence encodes CASSPGQGLSYEQYF.

The chain is built from TRBV6-5 and TRBJ2-7; maybe TRBD2 (5 bases). The CDR3 loop spans 14 amino acids. The V and J ends lost 2 bases and 6 bases respectively, with 14 bases between them. Per the germline V gene, CDR1 is MNHEY and CDR2 is SVGAGI. The CDR3 loop reads CASSYDGEPGEQYF. CDR3 sequence (DNA): TGTGCCAGCAGTTACGACGGGGAGCCAGGCGAGCAGTACTTC.

This chain joins TRBV27 and TRBJ2-7, with TRBD2 matching over 7 bases. V shed 2 bases and J 3 bases; nucleotides not matched to a gene: 7. This CDR3 region has 15 residues. Germline loops: CDR1 MNHEY, CDR2 SMNVEV (reference sequence). The CDR3 region is CASSLSGGRIYEQYF. The CDR3 region has the DNA TGTGCCAGCAGTTTAAGTGGCGGGAGAATCTACGAGCAGTACTTC.

The V call is TRBV7-6, the J call TRBJ1-2, with 11 bases matching TRBD1. The germline gives CDR1 SGHVS, CDR2 FNYEAQ. V shed 5 bases, J shed 3 bases, and the junction held 5 bases outside the gene matches. The CDR3 loop spans 15 amino acids. The CDR3 DNA is TGTGCCAGCAGCCTGGGACAGGGGGGGTACTATGGCTACACCTTC. It translates to CASSLGQGGYYGYTF.

Details on this clone: Other DNA sequences in the same sample also yield this CDR3. This rearrangement joins TRBV6-1 to TRBJ1-2; possibly TRBD1 for D (6 bases). The CDR3 is 15 residues long. V was shortened by 1 base and J by 3 bases, with 12 bases between the two germline ends. Germline CDR1 is MNHNS and CDR2 is SASEGT. DNA of the CDR3: TGTGCCAGCAGTGAAGTCGGGCAGGGGCACTATGGCTACACCTTC. This sequence encodes CASSEVGQGHYGYTF.

V and J are TRBV7-8 and TRBJ2-2; 7 bases align to TRBD1. Germline values: CDR1 SGHVS, CDR2 FQNEAQ. CDR3 length: 15 amino acids. The ends lost 5 bases at V and 8 bases at J; junction bases unmatched: 11. CDR3 region: CASSARDSPRGELFF. The CDR3 nucleotides are TGTGCCAGCAGCGCTCGGGACAGTCCAAGGGGGGAGCTGTTTTTT.

There are a few counts of this clone. The chain links TRBV4-1 to TRBJ1-5; 9 bases fit TRBD1. This CDR3 region has 17 residues. V lost 4 bases, J lost 4 bases, and 11 bases stayed unmatched. Germline V gene lookup returns CDR1 MGHRA and CDR2 YSYEKL. The CDR3 coding sequence is TGCGCCAGCAGCCCGATAGTAGGACAGGGGAGAAATCAGCCCCAGCATTTT. Translating gives CASSPIVGQGRNQPQHF.

The chain combines TRBV14 with TRBJ2-5; D is possibly TRBD1 (6 bases). V was cut by 4 bases and J by 1 base, with 16 bases left in between. Germline V gives CDR1 SGHDN, CDR2 FVKESK. This CDR3 is 16 amino acids long. CDR3 loop: CASSLRGRGAQETQYF. CDR3 sequence (DNA): TGTGCCAGCAGCCTTCGGGGCAGGGGTGCCCAAGAGACCCAGTACTTC.

The chain couples TRBV2 to TRBJ2-2, with 7 bases that match TRBD1. CDR3 length equals 16 residues. The germline V gene has CDR1 SNHLY and CDR2 FYNNEI. With 2 bases clipped from V and 7 bases from J, the junction kept 10 bases outside the gene matches. This chain's CDR3 is CASSEWQTGTDGELFF. DNA of the CDR3: TGTGCCAGCAGTGAATGGCAGACAGGGACGGACGGGGAGCTGTTTTTT. Based on the CDR3 plus reference TRBV2 and TRBJ2-2, the full variable domain is EPEVTQTPSHQVTQMGQEVILRCVPISNHLYFYWYRQILGQKVEFLVSFYNNEISEKSEIFDDQFSVERPDGSNFTLKIRSTKLEDSAMYFCASSEWQTGTDGELFFGEGSRLTVL.

V gene TRBV7-2 combines with J gene TRBJ1-5; the match to TRBD1 covers 7 bases. The CDR3 length is 13 residues. V lost 8 bases, J lost 3 bases, and 4 bases stayed unmatched. From germline, CDR1 is SGHTA and CDR2 FQGNSA. This CDR3 is CASSDRVNQPQHF. CDR3 in DNA: TGTGCCAGCTCCGACAGGGTCAATCAGCCCCAGCATTTT.

This chain links TRBV5-8 with TRBJ1-1; perhaps TRBD1 as D (5 bases). This CDR3 comprises 16 residues. Germline lookup yields CDR1 SGHTS and CDR2 YDEGEE. V was clipped by 4 bases and J by 0 bases, with 16 bases between them. The CDR3 nucleotides read TGTGCCAGCAGCCCGCTACGGGGGTTGATGAACACTGAAGCTTTCTTT. This translates into CASSPLRGLMNTEAFF.

To note about this clone: Other DNA variants within this sample encode the same CDR3. The chain is built from TRBV6-6 and TRBJ2-7; a possible D gene is TRBD2 (6 bases). Trimming cost V 0 bases and J 6 bases, with 9 bases left between them. Germline V gene lookup returns CDR1 MNHNY and CDR2 SVGAGI (reference sequence). The CDR3 is 13 residues long. CDR3 DNA sequence: TGTGCCAGCAGTTACTCGGGGGGAGGCGAGCAGTACTTC. Residues: CASSYSGGGEQYF.

This clone appeared once. The V and J genes are TRBV7-7 and TRBJ2-1, with TRBD2 matching over 13 bases. CDR1 is SSHAT and CDR2 is FNYEAQ in the germline V gene (reference sequence). V was clipped by 5 bases and J by 8 bases; unmatched bases: 6. This CDR3 is 15 amino acids long. As DNA, the CDR3 is TGTGCCAGCAGCGTACTAGCGGGAGGGCCGGATGAGCAGTTCTTC. This translates into CASSVLAGGPDEQFF. Variable domain in full (rest from reference TRBV7-7 and TRBJ2-1): GAGVSQSPRYKVTKRGQDVTLRCDPISSHATLYWYQQALGQGPEFLTYFNYEAQPDKSGLPSDRFSAERPEGSISTLTIQRTEQRDSAMYRCASSVLAGGPDEQFFGPGTRLTVL.